The rows below give T cell receptor beta chains drawn from one sample of a study of response to subunit inactivated influenza vaccine. One entry per CDR3 protein, called by TCRdb with MiXCR from the RT-PCR reads. This repertoire shows 530,000 or so distinct CDR3 sequences, about 25% found once; its top ten account for approximately 2%. Sequencing was performed on CD4+ T cells sorted from PBMCs, taken approximately 5 days after vaccination. The receptors originated from a man over 45 who received an inactivated influenza vaccine. Each CDR3 is given with its conserved first and last residue. Clone size, where shown, is once, few, many, or a class for clones that have expanded.

j_call | v_call | clone_size | cdr3_aa
TRBJ2-3 | TRBV11-1 | NA | CASGQTDTQYF
TRBJ1-2 | TRBV28 | NA | CASSLSGLDYGYTF
TRBJ2-5 | TRBV5-1 | NA | CASLGGGHQETQYF
TRBJ2-1 | TRBV7-8 | once | CASSLGRVGTGEQFF
TRBJ1-1 | TRBV6-1 | NA | CASSEGLQVTEAFF
TRBJ1-1 | TRBV4-1 | few | CASSQGWENTEAFF
TRBJ2-4 | TRBV5-6 | NA | CASSLFSLAENIQYF
TRBJ2-3 | TRBV6-5 | few | CASIGNGGGRYF
TRBJ2-3 | TRBV12-3/TRBV12-4 | NA | CASRLSGTRTDTQYF
TRBJ2-1 | TRBV7-8 | NA | CASSRGTSGGAREQFF
TRBJ2-2 | TRBV10-3 | few | CAISDLWATGELFF
TRBJ2-2 | TRBV6-2/TRBV6-3 | NA | CASRRENTGELFF
TRBJ2-4 | TRBV29-1 | once | CSVKGLAKNIQYF
TRBJ2-5 | TRBV20-1 | few | CSARSSGTGLGTQYF
TRBJ2-1 | TRBV6-2/TRBV6-3 | NA | CASSYSKGLGVSYNEQFF
TRBJ2-2 | TRBV14 | many | CASSQVGTGELFF
TRBJ2-4 | TRBV7-8 | NA | CASSLAYSDFQYF
TRBJ2-5 | TRBV20-1 | NA | CSARGTSGRETQYF
TRBJ1-5 | TRBV12-3/TRBV12-4 | NA | CASSLWEWANSNQPQHF
TRBJ1-1 | TRBV5-1 | NA | CASSPGQGWNTEAFF
TRBJ2-1 | TRBV20-1 | NA | CSALPGLAAHNEQFF
TRBJ1-6 | TRBV10-3 | NA | CAISEKQGGSSPLHF
TRBJ2-1 | TRBV5-6 | NA | CASSLGNRGSYEQFF
TRBJ2-3 | TRBV20-1 | few | CSASVGADTQYF
TRBJ2-3 | TRBV11-3 | NA | CASSRRDSRRGTDTQYF
TRBJ2-1 | TRBV18 | NA | CASSLRSEGSSYNEQFF
TRBJ2-7 | TRBV7-2 | NA | CASSRGGTNAYEQYF
TRBJ2-7 | TRBV29-1 | NA | CSTTRDFPYEQYF
TRBJ2-5 | TRBV18 | NA | CASSPPSRGETQYF
TRBJ1-5 | TRBV20-1 | NA | CSASTGKGFSNQPQHF
TRBJ2-7 | TRBV6-5 | NA | CASSYLRGQGEQYF
TRBJ2-2 | TRBV4-3 | few | CASSRTELGPGELFF
TRBJ1-2 | TRBV11-1 | NA | CASSPNGGRNGYTF
TRBJ2-1 | TRBV4-1 | few | CASRNVGGRGNEQFF
TRBJ2-7 | TRBV28 | few | CASSFTGRNYEQYF
TRBJ2-7 | TRBV18 | NA | CASSQYAGTSYEQYF
TRBJ2-7 | TRBV18 | few | CASSRDRVNEQYF
TRBJ1-1 | TRBV4-2 | NA | CASSQGRNEAFF
TRBJ2-1 | TRBV10-3 | NA | CAIKDSYNEQFF
TRBJ2-5 | TRBV28 | NA | CASRRQGQETQYF
TRBJ1-2 | TRBV7-2 | few | CASSLRDRGRPGYGYTF
TRBJ1-1 | TRBV2 | few | CASSRRLPNTEAFF
TRBJ2-5 | TRBV20-1 | NA | CSAVEGSQETQYF
TRBJ2-5 | TRBV7-6 | NA | CASSSLGGRPQETQYF
TRBJ1-1 | TRBV6-4 | NA | CASGGTEAFF
TRBJ2-1 | TRBV29-1 | NA | CSVRGSSYNEQFF
TRBJ1-6 | TRBV7-2 | NA | CASSFRPASNSPLHF
TRBJ1-1 | TRBV14 | NA | CASSQGWGAEAFF
TRBJ2-3 | TRBV11-2 | few | CASSLGAKSTDTQYF
TRBJ2-1 | TRBV5-1 | few | CASSQGLAARDEQFF
TRBJ2-7 | TRBV7-9 | few | CASSLTQSSYEQYF
TRBJ1-1 | TRBV3-1 | few | CASGRASGAFF